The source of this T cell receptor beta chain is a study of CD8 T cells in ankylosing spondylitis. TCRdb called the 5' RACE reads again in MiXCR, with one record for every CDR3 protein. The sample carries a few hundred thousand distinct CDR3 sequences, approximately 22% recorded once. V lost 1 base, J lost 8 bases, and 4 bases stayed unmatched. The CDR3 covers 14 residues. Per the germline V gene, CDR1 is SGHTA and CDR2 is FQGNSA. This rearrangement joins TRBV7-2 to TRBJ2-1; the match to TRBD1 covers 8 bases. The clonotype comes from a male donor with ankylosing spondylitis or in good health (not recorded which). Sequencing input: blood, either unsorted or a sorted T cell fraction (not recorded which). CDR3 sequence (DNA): TGTGCCAGCAGCTTAGGGACAGGGTGGGATGAGCAGTTCTTC. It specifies CASSLGTGWDEQFF.